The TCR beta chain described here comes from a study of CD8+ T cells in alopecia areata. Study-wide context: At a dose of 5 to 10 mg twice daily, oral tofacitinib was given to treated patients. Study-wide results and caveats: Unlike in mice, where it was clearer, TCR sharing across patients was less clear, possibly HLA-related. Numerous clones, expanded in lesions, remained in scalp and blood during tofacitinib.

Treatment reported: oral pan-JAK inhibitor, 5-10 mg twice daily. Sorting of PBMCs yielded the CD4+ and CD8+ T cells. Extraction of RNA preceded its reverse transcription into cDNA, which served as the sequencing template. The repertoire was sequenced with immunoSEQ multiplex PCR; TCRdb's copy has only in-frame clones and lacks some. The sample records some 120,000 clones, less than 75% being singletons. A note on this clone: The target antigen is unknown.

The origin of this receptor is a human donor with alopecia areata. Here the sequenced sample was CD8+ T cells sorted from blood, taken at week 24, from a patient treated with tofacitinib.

CDR3 loop: CASSVHSGRAGTEAFF. The CDR3 DNA reads TGTGCCAGCAGCGTACATTCGGGGAGGGCGGGAACTGAAGCTTTCTTT. The rearrangement uses TRBV7-9 and TRBJ1-1; no clear D. Trimming removed 5 bases from V and 5 bases from J, with 21 bases in between. Germline CDR1 is SEHNR and CDR2 is FQNEAQ (reference sequence). This CDR3 is built from 16 residues.